This is a list of T cell receptor beta chains from one sample in a study of T cell responses to AZD1222 COVID-19 vaccine. Libraries were prepared by immunoSEQ multiplex PCR; TCRdb keeps only in-frame clonotypes and omits some of them. Counted here are over 150,000 clones, approximately 87% occurring once; the ten biggest clones make up roughly 4%. The specimen was peripheral blood, collected 28 days after the second AZD1222 dose. These receptors were collected from an adult who received the AZD1222 COVID-19 vaccine. The CDR3 runs from the conserved cysteine through the conserved F or W. The D gene is left open where the match is weak. Where a row states a size, it is once, few, many or the class of an expanded clone; other rows omit it.

abundance	v_gene	j_gene	d_gene	CDR3nt	CDR3aa
NA	TRBV4-1	TRBJ2-7	NA	TGCGCCAGCAGCCAAGATGCCAATGGGCAGGGAATCTACGAGCAGTACTTC	CASSQDANGQGIYEQYF
NA	TRBV5-4	TRBJ2-7	NA	TGTGCCAGCAGCTTGAAGGGGGGCTACGATGGGCAGTACTTC	CASSLKGGYDGQYF
NA	TRBV5-8	TRBJ1-2	NA	TGTGCCAGCAGCTGGGATTATGGCTACACCTTC	CASSWDYGYTF
NA	TRBV4-2	TRBJ2-1	NA	TGTGCCAGCAATTCCCTAGCTGGGGAGCAGTTCTTC	CASNSLAGEQFF
NA	TRBV6-1	TRBJ1-5	TRBD1	TGTGCCAGCGGTGACAGGGATCAGCCCCAGCATTTT	CASGDRDQPQHF
NA	TRBV30	TRBJ1-1	TRBD1	TGTGCCTGGATCCTTCCGGGACAGAAGAACACTGAAGCTTTCTTT	CAWILPGQKNTEAFF
NA	TRBV4-3	TRBJ1-2	NA	TGCGCCAGCAGCCTAGCTACAGGGAATTATGGCTACACCTTC	CASSLATGNYGYTF
NA	TRBV30	TRBJ2-2	NA	TGTGCCTGGAGTGTGTCTAGAGGGACCGGGGAGCTGTTTTTT	CAWSVSRGTGELFF
NA	TRBV5-6	TRBJ1-5	NA	TGTGCCAGCAGCTTGGCAGGTGGGGCCAATCAGCCCCAGCATTTT	CASSLAGGANQPQHF
NA	TRBV9	TRBJ1-6	NA	TGTGCCAGCAGCCCCCGCTTTGCGTCACCCCTCCACTTT	CASSPRFASPLHF
NA	TRBV6-1	TRBJ2-5	TRBD1	TGTGCCAGCAGTGAAGGCCGGGGACAGGGAAGGGAGACCCAGTACTTC	CASSEGRGQGRETQYF
NA	TRBV5-1	TRBJ1-4	NA	TGCGCCAGCAGCCCCGACGGTATTAATGAAAAACTGTTTTTT	CASSPDGINEKLFF
NA	TRBV5-1	TRBJ2-1	TRBD2	TGCGCCAGCAGCTTCCGGGGCCCACTTGGCGGGGGGGCTCTCTCCTACAATGAGCAGTTCTTC	CASSFRGPLGGGALSYNEQFF
NA	TRBV2	TRBJ1-1	NA	TGTGCCAGCAGCAGCAACAGGGAGACTGAAGCTTTCTTT	CASSSNRETEAFF
NA	TRBV7-2	TRBJ1-1	NA	TGTGCCAGCAGCCCCAGGGCGGGGAACACTGAAGCTTTCTTT	CASSPRAGNTEAFF
NA	TRBV9	TRBJ1-6	NA	TGTGCCAGCACCTCTTCTGGACGGGCTAATTCACCCCTCCACTTT	CASTSSGRANSPLHF
NA	TRBV5-1	TRBJ2-2	NA	TGCGCCAGCAGCCCTAACCGTCCGAACACCGGGGAGCTGTTTTTT	CASSPNRPNTGELFF
few	TRBV11-2	TRBJ1-6	NA	TGTGCCAGCAGCCAGCAGACAGGCGCCTATTCACCCCTCCACTTT	CASSQQTGAYSPLHF
NA	TRBV7-2	TRBJ2-2	NA	TGTGCCAGCATCTCTCAGGGATCCCCGAACACCGGGGAGCTGTTTTTT	CASISQGSPNTGELFF
NA	TRBV3-1/TRBV3-2	TRBJ1-2	TRBD1	TGTGCCAGCAGCCAACGGGACAGTGGCTACACCTTC	CASSQRDSGYTF
NA	TRBV20-1	TRBJ1-2	NA	TGCAGTGCTAGTGTAGGGTATAACTATGGCTACACCTTC	CSASVGYNYGYTF
NA	TRBV7-2	TRBJ2-5	TRBD2	TGTGCCAGCAGCCCCAATATGCGGGGGAACCAAGAGACCCAGTACTTC	CASSPNMRGNQETQYF
NA	TRBV12-3/TRBV12-4	TRBJ2-7	NA	TGTGCCAGCAGACAGGGTCTTTTCTACGAGCAGTACTTC	CASRQGLFYEQYF
NA	TRBV5-6	TRBJ1-2	NA	TGTGCCAGCAGCTTACAGTACTATGGCTACACCTTC	CASSLQYYGYTF
NA	TRBV4-1	TRBJ1-2	NA	TGCGCCAGCAGCCAACCCCTAAGGGGGATCGTCTATGGCTACACCTTC	CASSQPLRGIVYGYTF
NA	TRBV6-2/TRBV6-3	TRBJ2-7	NA	TGTGCCAGCAGTTACGGGGCGACTAGGATGTCCTACGAGCAGTACTTC	CASSYGATRMSYEQYF
many	TRBV28	TRBJ1-3	NA	TGTGCCAGCAGTTTGGAGGAGGGTGGGGGAGTTGGAAACACCATATATTTT	CASSLEEGGGVGNTIYF
NA	TRBV6-5	TRBJ1-2	NA	TGTGCCAGCAGGAATCCAGAAAACTATGGCTACACCTTC	CASRNPENYGYTF
NA	TRBV11-2	TRBJ2-1	NA	TGTGCCAGCAGCTTTATACAGGGAAACAATGAGCAGTTCTTC	CASSFIQGNNEQFF
NA	TRBV7-5	TRBJ1-1	NA	TGTGCCAGAAGCTCCGTCCCGGGACAGGTAGGAGCTTTCTTT	CARSSVPGQVGAFF
NA	TRBV24-1	TRBJ1-1	NA	TGTGCCACCAGGGACAGACAGGCCCGAGGGGCCACTGAAGCTTTCTTT	CATRDRQARGATEAFF
NA	TRBV4-3	TRBJ2-7	NA	TGCGCCAGCAGCCAAGATGGGCAGGGAGCCGGCGACGAGCAGTACTTC	CASSQDGQGAGDEQYF
NA	TRBV28	TRBJ1-2	TRBD1	TGTGCCACCTATAGACAGGGCGGTGACTATGGCTACACCTTC	CATYRQGGDYGYTF
NA	TRBV6-5	TRBJ1-1	NA	TGTGCCAGCAGCCCAGCCACACACACTGAAGCTTTCTTT	CASSPATHTEAFF
NA	TRBV7-9	TRBJ2-1	NA	TGTGCCAGCAGCTTATGGCAGGACGGGCAGTTCTTC	CASSLWQDGQFF
NA	TRBV14	TRBJ1-4	TRBD1	TGTGCCAGCAGCCGAGATATAACAGGGGGTAAAGGTGAAAAACTGTTTTTT	CASSRDITGGKGEKLFF
once	TRBV5-1	TRBJ1-1	NA	TGCGCCAGCAGCTACACTTCCTATGGGAACACTGAAGCTTTCTTT	CASSYTSYGNTEAFF
once	TRBV19	TRBJ1-1	NA	TGTGCCAGTAGTATAGATCTCCGAGCTTTCTTT	CASSIDLRAFF
NA	TRBV28	TRBJ1-2	NA	TGTGCCAGCAGTTTGGGGGCCGCTATAGGAGCTAACTATGGCTACACCTTC	CASSLGAAIGANYGYTF